The 5 T cell receptor beta chains below were found in one sample sequenced in a study of blood T cell repertoires in COVID-19. Assay used: immunoSEQ multiplex PCR; TCRdb lists only in-frame clones, some missing. The table records roughly 220,000 clones, around 87% of them present only once. Sequences were obtained from PBMCs or T cells enriched from blood (not recorded which). These TCRs come from a man aged 30-40 years who had been exposed to COVID-19.

Comment on this clone: The junction does not match germline at one end; this may be a read error. This sequence joins TRBV3-1 (or the pseudogene TRBV3-2) and TRBJ2-3; D is undetermined. CDR3 length equals 15 residues. CDR1 and CDR2 (germline): LGHDT, YNNKEL (reference sequence). The CDR3 nucleotides are TGTGCCAGCAGCCCCCGCACTCGTCGCACGGATACGCAGTATTTT. Translated: CASSPRTRRTDTQYF.

For the CDR3, the DNA is TGTGCCAGCCGGACTGGGACAGCCGGAAACACCATATATTTT. Translated, it gives CASRTGTAGNTIYF. The chain joins TRBV2 to TRBJ1-3; 7 bases map to TRBD1. Per germline, CDR1 SNHLY and CDR2 FYNNEI. J lost 4 bases, V lost 8 bases, and 8 bases had no gene match. The CDR3 loop spans 14 amino acids. The full variable domain, completed using reference TRBV2 and TRBJ1-3, is EPEVTQTPSHQVTQMGQEVILRCVPISNHLYFYWYRQILGQKVEFLVSFYNNEISEKSEIFDDQFSVERPDGSNFTLKIRSTKLEDSAMYFCASRTGTAGNTIYFGEGSWLTVV.

A single count supports this clone. The J gene is TRBJ2-1, the V gene TRBV28, with no clear D. This CDR3 region has 11 residues. Per germline, CDR1 MDHEN and CDR2 SYDVKM. V was cut by 10 bases and J by 7 bases, with 11 bases left in between. CDR3 amino acids: CATGGVNEQFF. Here the CDR3 DNA reads TGTGCCACCGGCGGCGTGAATGAGCAGTTCTTC. Together with reference TRBV28 and TRBJ2-1, the CDR3 gives the full variable domain: DVKVTQSSRYLVKRTGEKVFLECVQDMDHENMFWYRQDPGLGLRLIYFSYDVKMKEKGDIPEGYSVSREKKERFSLILESASTNQTSMYLCATGGVNEQFFGPGTRLTVL.

This chain connects TRBV15 to TRBJ1-6, with D possibly TRBD1 on 5 matching bases. There are 15 residues in the CDR3. Germline assignment: CDR1 LNHNV and CDR2 YYDKDF (reference sequence). V was pared by 0 bases and J by 10 bases, with 13 bases between. The CDR3 region is CATSRDLQVGSPLHF. The DNA for the CDR3 is TGTGCCACCAGCAGAGATCTACAGGTTGGATCACCCCTCCACTTT. Looking up the rest from reference TRBV15 and TRBJ1-6 gives the full variable domain: DAMVIQNPRYQVTQFGKPVTLSCSQTLNHNVMYWYQQKSSQAPKLLFHYYDKDFNNEADTPDNFQSRRPNTSFCFLDIRSPGLGDTAMYLCATSRDLQVGSPLHFGNGTRLTVT.

The chain combines TRBV5-4 with TRBJ1-5; possibly TRBD1 for D (5 bases). This CDR3 spans 14 amino acids. Between the trimmed V and J ends, which lost 0 bases and 6 bases, there was a span of 10 bases. Germline-derived CDR1 and CDR2 are SGHNT and YYREEE (reference sequence). The CDR3 sequence is CASSLAGMGQPQHF. DNA for the CDR3: TGTGCCAGCAGCTTGGCAGGGATGGGTCAGCCCCAGCATTTT. Looking up the rest from reference TRBV5-4 and TRBJ1-5 gives the full variable domain: ETGVTQSPTHLIKTRGQQVTLRCSSQSGHNTVSWYQQALGQGPQFIFQYYREEENGRGNFPPRFSGLQFPNYSSELNVNALELDDSALYLCASSLAGMGQPQHFGDGTRLSIL.